This T cell receptor (beta chain) was documented in a study of cytomegalovirus exposure and HLA in healthy donors. Study context: Unique TCRs from HLA-typed donors, 70 million to 85 million of them, were held in an early data release.

V gave up 4 bases and J gave up 6 bases; unmatched junction bases: 10. Per the germline V gene, CDR1 is SGHVS and CDR2 is FNYEAQ. This CDR3 is built from 15 residues. Whole-study findings and limits: Later on, an analysis tied 15,000 to 20,000 TCR beta sequences to HLA alleles at 0.05 false discovery rate.

Details on this clone: No antigen is known for it.

The PCR had 60 Vbeta and 13 Jbeta primers. Authors' processing steps: In a later analysis, of tens of millions of unique beta chains, about 12 million appeared in at least two donors. Sequenced by immunoSEQ multiplex PCR; TCRdb stores in-frame clones only, minus some. That table supplies the V and J calls and clone size; D and trimming were determined from the DNA. The sample consists of approximately 190,000 clones, approximately 78% of them appearing once. The rearrangement uses TRBV7-6 and TRBJ2-3; TRBD2 matches 7 bases. Sequencing input: PBMCs. This sequence originates from a woman aged 18-30 years in good health and CMV-seronegative. This CDR3 reads CASSSQAGTMDTQYF. In DNA, the CDR3 is TGTGCCAGCAGCTCCCAAGCGGGGACGATGGATACGCAGTATTTT.